The next 14 T cell receptor beta chains were all read from a single sample in a study of OX40 agonist ivuxolimab in advanced cancers. Profiling relied on immunoSEQ multiplex PCR, and the TCRdb table lists in-frame clones only, not all of them. The data show 65,000 to 95,000 clones, approximately 85% seen once. The sample was CD4+ or CD8+ T cells sorted from blood, taken in a trial of the OX40 agonist ivuxolimab. All receptors derive from an adult with an advanced solid tumor such as melanoma, head and neck, liver or kidney cancer.

The chain carries TRBV21-1 and TRBJ2-1; TRBD1 reflects the table's D call only, with no check against the DNA. TRBV21-1 is recorded as a pseudogene. The CDR3 loop spans 15 amino acids. The CDR3 DNA follows: TGTGCCAGCAGCAAAGCGGGACAGTCGTACAATGAGCAGTTCTTC. This translates into CASSKAGQSYNEQFF.

There are a few counts of this clone. The V call is TRBV11-2, the J call TRBJ2-7; no definite D call. V was cut by 2 bases and J by 6 bases, with 2 bases left in between. In germline, CDR1 is SGHAT, CDR2 FQNNGV. This CDR3 contains 10 residues. Written as DNA, the CDR3 is TGTGCCAGCAGCTTAAGCGAGCAGTACTTC. It encodes CASSLSEQYF.

This rearrangement joins TRBV27 to TRBJ2-1, with TRBD2 matching over 10 bases. The CDR3 covers 16 residues. CDR1 and CDR2 (germline): MNHEY, SMNVEV (reference sequence). The junction had 5 bases not matched to a gene; V was cut back by 5 bases and J by 1 base. CDR3 nucleotide sequence: TGTGCCAGCAGTCCGAAGACTAGCGGGTCCTACAATGAGCAGTTCTTC. This sequence encodes CASSPKTSGSYNEQFF.

The chain links TRBV5-1 to TRBJ2-5; 11 bases are a match to TRBD2. Germline V gene lookup returns CDR1 SGHRS and CDR2 YFSETQ. Unmatched junction bases numbered 6, after V lost 2 bases and J lost 0 bases. The CDR3 is 17 residues long. CDR3 residues: CASSLDRTSGYQETQYF. In DNA, the CDR3 is TGCGCCAGCAGCTTAGATAGGACTAGCGGGTACCAAGAGACCCAGTACTTC.

V usage is TRBV11-3 and J usage is TRBJ2-2, with 9 bases fitting TRBD1. The CDR3 sequence is 18 residues long. In germline, CDR1 is SGHNT, CDR2 YENEEA. V lost 3 bases and J lost 1; bases outside the gene matches: 9. Here the CDR3 reads CASSFSVWGQGNTGELFF. CDR3 bases: TGTGCCAGCAGCTTCTCCGTGTGGGGACAGGGGAACACCGGGGAGCTGTTTTTT.

The chain uses TRBV30 and TRBJ2-1, with D hard to call. The V gene lost 0 bases and the J gene lost 4 bases, with 10 bases spanning the gap. CDR1 and CDR2 (germline): GTSNPN, SVGIG (reference sequence). The CDR3 contains 14 residues. Here the CDR3 reads CAWSVNPEYNEQFF. In DNA, the CDR3 is TGTGCCTGGAGTGTTAATCCCGAATACAATGAGCAGTTCTTC.

V is TRBV11-2 and J is TRBJ1-2; D is uncertain. CDR1 is SGHAT, CDR2 FQNNGV, per germline. V was pared by 5 bases and J by 4 bases, with 20 bases between. The CDR3 consists of 16 residues. The CDR3: CASSPFVFREFYGYTF. CDR3 bases: TGTGCCAGCAGCCCCTTTGTGTTTAGGGAATTCTATGGCTACACCTTC.

The V call is TRBV5-4, the J call TRBJ2-1; D might be TRBD2 (6 bases). This CDR3 comprises 13 residues. The germline CDR1 and CDR2 sequences are SGHNT and YYREEE (reference sequence). Trimming removed 4 bases from V and 10 bases from J, with 15 bases in between. CDR3 in amino acids: CASSLGGSGEQFF. CDR3 bases: TGTGCCAGCAGCCTTGGGGGGAGTGGAGAGCAGTTCTTC.

This clone was seen just once. The chain employs TRBV28 and TRBJ1-2, with 10 bases that match TRBD1. CDR1 and CDR2 (germline): MDHEN, SYDVKM. CDR3 length: 15 amino acids. Trimming cost V 7 bases and J 8 bases; bases outside gene matches: 13. The CDR3 DNA sequence: TGTGCCAGCATAGGTGTGGCCGGACAGGGGGGAGGCTACACCTTC. Protein sequence: CASIGVAGQGGGYTF.

The chain joins TRBV27 to TRBJ1-1; no firm D call. Germline V gene data show CDR1 as MNHEY and CDR2 as SMNVEV (reference sequence). Trimming removed 4 bases at V and 4 bases at J, with 13 bases between. This CDR3 contains 14 residues. The CDR3 DNA follows: TGTGCCAGCAGTTGGGCGATAGATGGCACTGAAGCTTTCTTT. It translates to CASSWAIDGTEAFF.

V usage is TRBV7-9 and J usage is TRBJ2-1; TRBD2 matches 8 bases. The trim removed 7 bases at V and 0 bases at J, leaving 8 bases unmatched. Per germline, CDR1 SEHNR and CDR2 FQNEAQ (reference sequence). There are 16 residues in the CDR3. CDR3 in amino acids: CASISWSGSSYNEQFF. The CDR3 DNA is TGTGCCAGCATCTCTTGGAGCGGGAGCTCCTACAATGAGCAGTTCTTC.

J is TRBJ2-3 and V is TRBV12-2; the table's D call of TRBD2 was not tested on the DNA. TRBV12-2 counts as a pseudogene. This CDR3 has 17 amino acids. Here the CDR3 reads CASRLATSGISTDTQYF. The CDR3 DNA sequence: TGTGCAAGTCGCTTAGCTACTAGCGGGATTAGCACAGATACGCAGTATTTT.

This clone was picked up one time. Other nucleotide sequences in the sample specify the same CDR3. The chain uses TRBV19 and TRBJ2-3, with D unclear. V lost 1 base, J lost 3 bases, and 2 bases lay in between. Per the germline V gene, CDR1 is LNHDA and CDR2 is SQIVND (reference sequence). The CDR3 is 12 residues long. Written as DNA, the CDR3 is TGTGCCAGTAGTATAGGTACAGATACGCAGTATTTT. It specifies CASSIGTDTQYF.

This clone turned up a few times. This chain joins TRBV25-1 and TRBJ2-7; 8 positions match TRBD1. V lost 7 bases and J lost 3; bases outside the gene matches: 5. The CDR3 has 13 amino acids. Germline CDR1 and CDR2: MGHDK and SYGVNS. DNA of the CDR3: TGTGCCAGCACCAGTGGACAGGGCTACGAGCAGTACTTC. Translated: CASTSGQGYEQYF.